A selection of T cell receptor beta chains follows, all from one sample in a study of cytomegalovirus exposure and HLA in healthy donors. Assay used: immunoSEQ multiplex PCR; TCRdb lists only in-frame clones, some missing. The sample yields over 110,000 clones, approximately 78% seen once. Sequences were obtained from PBMCs. These receptors were obtained from a woman aged 40-49 years in good health and CMV-seropositive. Each CDR3 is given with its conserved first and last residue. The D gene is left open where the match is weak. For some rows the clone size is stated as once, few or many, or as a class when expanded; others skip it.

CDR3aa,CDR3nt,j_gene,abundance,v_gene,d_gene
CASSEAGWTSGNPSSYEQYF,TGTGCCAGCAGTGAAGCGGGGTGGACTAGCGGCAATCCTTCCTCCTACGAGCAGTACTTC,TRBJ2-7,-,TRBV2,TRBD2
CASSSTVDGYTF,TGCGCCAGCAGCTCTACAGTAGATGGCTACACCTTC,TRBJ1-2,-,TRBV5-1,-
CASSLNPTSTDTQYF,TGTGCCAGCAGCTTAAACCCGACTAGCACAGATACGCAGTATTTT,TRBJ2-3,few,TRBV11-3,-
CASSRQGREQYF,TGTGCCAGCAGTAGGCAGGGAAGAGAGCAGTACTTC,TRBJ2-7,-,TRBV6-1,-
CASTGQVNYGYTF,TGTGCCAGCACCGGACAGGTTAACTATGGCTACACCTTC,TRBJ1-2,-,TRBV6-5,TRBD1
CASSPPGVEQYF,TGTGCCAGCTCACCACCAGGGGTCGAGCAGTACTTC,TRBJ2-7,-,TRBV18,-
CASSLPGLAGVVRNIQYF,TGTGCCAGCAGTTTACCGGGACTAGCGGGAGTTGTTAGGAACATTCAGTACTTC,TRBJ2-4,medium-sized,TRBV28,TRBD2
CASSLTGTSAYEQFF,TGTGCCAGCAGCCTTACAGGGACTAGCGCCTATGAGCAGTTCTTC,TRBJ2-1,-,TRBV7-9,TRBD2
CATSRDRGGSLNTEAFF,TGTGCCACCAGCAGAGATCGCGGGGGGTCCTTGAACACTGAAGCTTTCTTT,TRBJ1-1,-,TRBV15,-
CASSPRQGAVGNEKLFF,TGTGCCAGCAGTCCTCGACAGGGGGCTGTGGGTAATGAAAAACTGTTTTTT,TRBJ1-4,-,TRBV28,TRBD1
CASSLGLPNEQYF,TGTGCCAGCAGCTTAGGGCTCCCCAACGAGCAGTACTTC,TRBJ2-7,-,TRBV11-3,-
CASSRTPNQPQHF,TGTGCCAGCAGCCGGACTCCCAATCAGCCCCAGCATTTT,TRBJ1-5,-,TRBV6-5,-
CASSFSSTDTQYF,TGCGCCAGCAGCTTTTCTAGCACAGATACGCAGTATTTT,TRBJ2-3,-,TRBV5-1,-
CASSLAGARSDTQYF,TGTGCCAGCAGTCTAGCGGGAGCCAGGTCAGATACGCAGTATTTT,TRBJ2-3,-,TRBV2,TRBD2
CASSPGNYGANVLTF,TGCGCCAGCAGCCCGGGAAATTACGGGGCCAACGTCCTGACTTTC,TRBJ2-6,-,TRBV5-1,-
CASSIPRTDGYTF,TGTGCCAGCAGCATCCCCCGGACAGATGGCTACACCTTC,TRBJ1-2,-,TRBV5-4,-
CASSIQQGAALSNQPQHF,TGTGCCAGTAGTATCCAGCAGGGGGCGGCTCTTAGCAATCAGCCCCAGCATTTT,TRBJ1-5,few,TRBV19,TRBD1
CASSFRGSETDTQYF,TGTGCCAGCAGTTTTAGGGGATCCGAGACAGATACGCAGTATTTT,TRBJ2-3,-,TRBV27,-
CASSGRLAGQHNEQFF,TGTGCCAGCAGCGGGCGACTAGCGGGACAACACAATGAGCAGTTCTTC,TRBJ2-1,-,TRBV5-4,TRBD2
CASSQDLPTGAVNSPLHF,TGCGCCAGCAGCCAGGACCTCCCGACAGGGGCGGTTAATTCACCCCTCCACTTT,TRBJ1-6,once,TRBV4-1,TRBD1
CASSESGCPSGGEQFF,TGCGCCAGCAGTGAGTCGGGTTGCCCTAGCGGGGGCGAGCAGTTCTTC,TRBJ2-1,-,TRBV10-1,TRBD2
CASSRNRGWEQYF,TGTGCCAGCAGTCGCAACAGGGGGTGGGAGCAGTACTTC,TRBJ2-7,-,TRBV27,TRBD1
CASSPMAGVGEQFF,TGTGCCAGCAGCCCCATGGCGGGAGTGGGTGAGCAGTTCTTC,TRBJ2-1,few,TRBV11-2,TRBD2
CASSTQVSNTEAFF,TGTGCCAGCAGTACCCAGGTGTCGAACACTGAAGCTTTCTTT,TRBJ1-1,-,TRBV6-5,-
CASSLSRANTEAFF,TGTGCCAGCAGTTTATCCAGGGCGAACACTGAAGCTTTCTTT,TRBJ1-1,few,TRBV27,-
CASSLGGQPAFF,TGTGCCAGCAGCTTGGGGGGGCAGCCAGCTTTCTTT,TRBJ1-1,once,TRBV5-6,-
CSARDLNEQFF,TGCAGTGCTAGAGATCTCAATGAGCAGTTCTTC,TRBJ2-1,-,TRBV20-1,-
CASSFLGQGAYEQYF,TGTGCCAGCAGTTTTTTGGGACAGGGGGCCTACGAGCAGTACTTC,TRBJ2-7,-,TRBV28,TRBD1
CASTSQGIGETQYF,TGTGCCTCCACCAGTCAGGGAATCGGGGAGACCCAGTACTTC,TRBJ2-5,-,TRBV10-3,-
CASSPGPGLYYEQYF,TGCGCCAGCAGCCCCGGGCCAGGACTTTATTACGAGCAGTACTTC,TRBJ2-7,-,TRBV5-1,-
CASSLTRVGELFF,TGTGCCAGCAGCTTAACTCGGGTAGGGGAGCTGTTTTTT,TRBJ2-2,-,TRBV7-2,-
CASSLSSGDENYNEQFF,TGTGCCAGCAGCTTATCTAGCGGAGATGAAAACTACAATGAGCAGTTCTTC,TRBJ2-1,-,TRBV7-6,TRBD2
CASSVWEDTQYF,TGTGCCAGTAGTGTTTGGGAGGATACGCAGTATTTT,TRBJ2-3,-,TRBV19,-
CASSFYGLGSGNTIYF,TGTGCCAGCAGTTTCTACGGGTTGGGCTCTGGAAACACCATATATTTT,TRBJ1-3,-,TRBV28,-
CSVGLQGEAFF,TGCAGCGTTGGTCTACAGGGGGAAGCTTTCTTT,TRBJ1-1,-,TRBV29-1,TRBD1
CASSTPGGVETQYF,TGTGCCAGCAGTACCCCGGGGGGGGTAGAGACCCAGTACTTC,TRBJ2-5,-,TRBV28,TRBD2
CASSQDRGTGTSDEQFF,TGCGCCAGCAGCCAAGATAGGGGGACAGGAACTAGCGATGAGCAGTTCTTC,TRBJ2-1,-,TRBV4-1,-
CASSLQGRSYEQYF,TGTGCCAGCAGTCTACAGGGGCGATCCTACGAGCAGTACTTC,TRBJ2-7,-,TRBV13,TRBD1